Described below is a single T cell receptor (beta chain) sequence and its context. This sample is part of a study of cytomegalovirus exposure and HLA in healthy donors. Study-wide context: The 120 validation repertoires and the 666 first-cohort repertoires shared a platform, a later analysis reported.

J gave up 5 bases and V 3 bases, and 5 bases lay outside the gene matches. CDR1 and CDR2 from the germline V gene are SGHNT and YYREEE (reference sequence). The CDR3 has 13 amino acids. Measured with immunoSEQ multiplex PCR; TCRdb has only the in-frame clones, and not every one. Of fewer than 70,000 clones listed, over 85% are singletons. Sample: PBMCs. The origin of this receptor is a young woman in good health and CMV-seropositive. This sequence joins TRBV5-4 and TRBJ2-7; 7 nucleotides align to TRBD1. The CDR3 spells CASSWVQGHEQYF. The CDR3, as DNA: TGTGCCAGCAGCTGGGTACAGGGGCACGAGCAGTACTTC.